The T cell receptor beta chain described here comes from a study of tumor-infiltrating lymphocytes in oesophageal squamous cell carcinoma. TCRdb re-called the PCR reads through MiXCR, storing one row per CDR3 protein. The data contain some 20,000 distinct CDR3 sequences, 35% to 45% of them singletons. This clonotype was seen a few times. A much more abundant neighbour one base away suggests this may be a read error. The CDR3 sequence is 15 residues long. The germline CDR1 and CDR2 sequences are MDHEN and SYDVKM. V was cut by 3 bases and J by 11 bases, with 22 bases left in between. The receptor comes from a male donor with esophageal squamous cell carcinoma. Sequenced material: normal esophageal tissue next to the tumor. The chain links TRBV28 to TRBJ2-5, with D perhaps given as TRBD1 or TRBD2 (5 bases each). CDR3 amino acids: CASSLTGANYNEQYF. In DNA, the CDR3 is TGTGCCAGCAGTTTGACCGGGGCCAACTACAATGAGCAGTACTTC.